The clone carrying this T cell receptor (beta chain) was observed a handful of times. Its antigen remains unidentified. This entry is derived from a study of CD8 T cells in ankylosing spondylitis. Study-level points and caveats: Seemingly characteristic of ankylosing spondylitis blood was a TCR beta motif consisting of under 10 highly homologous variants. The disease-linked clones had a CD8+ phenotype and low blood frequencies.

TCRdb re-analysed the 5' RACE reads in MiXCR, keeping a single row per CDR3 protein. Among about 440,000 distinct CDR3 sequences, about a sixth were seen once, and the ten largest hold approximately 1%. What was sequenced was blood, either unsorted or a sorted T cell fraction (not recorded which). This TCR was sampled from a male donor with ankylosing spondylitis.

CDR3 sequence (DNA): TGTGCCAGCAGCCCCCGTGGCGGGGGACAAGAGACCCAGTACTTC. Its protein is CASSPRGGGQETQYF. The genes are TRBV3-1 and TRBJ2-5; 7 bases line up with TRBD2. After removal of 4 bases from V and 2 bases from J, the junction contained 7 bases not matched to a gene. The germline V gene encodes CDR1 LGHDT and CDR2 YNNKEL (reference sequence). The CDR3 sequence is 15 residues long.